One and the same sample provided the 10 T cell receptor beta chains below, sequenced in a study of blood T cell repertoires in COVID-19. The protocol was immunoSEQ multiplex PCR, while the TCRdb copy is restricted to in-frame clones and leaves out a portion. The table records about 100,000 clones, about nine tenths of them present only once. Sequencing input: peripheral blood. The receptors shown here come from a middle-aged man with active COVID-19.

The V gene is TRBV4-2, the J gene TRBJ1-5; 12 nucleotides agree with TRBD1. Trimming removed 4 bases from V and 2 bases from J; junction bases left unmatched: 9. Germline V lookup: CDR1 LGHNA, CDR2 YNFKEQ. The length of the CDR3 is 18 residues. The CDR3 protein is CASSPGQGARGGNQPQHF. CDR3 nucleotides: TGTGCCAGCAGCCCGGGACAGGGGGCTCGTGGTGGCAATCAGCCCCAGCATTTT.

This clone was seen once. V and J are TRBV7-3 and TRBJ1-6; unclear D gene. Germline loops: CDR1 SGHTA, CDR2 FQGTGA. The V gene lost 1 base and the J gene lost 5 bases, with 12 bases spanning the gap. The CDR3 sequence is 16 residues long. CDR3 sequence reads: CASSLIAVGDNSPLHF. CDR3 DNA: TGTGCCAGCAGCTTAATTGCGGTAGGCGATAATTCACCCCTCCACTTT.

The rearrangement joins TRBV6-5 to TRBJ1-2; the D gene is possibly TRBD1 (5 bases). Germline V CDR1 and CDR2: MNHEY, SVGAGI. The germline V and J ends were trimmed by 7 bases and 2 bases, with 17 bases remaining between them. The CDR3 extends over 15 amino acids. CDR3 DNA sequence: TGTGCCAGCACTCGTTCAGGGCCGTTCAACTATGGCTACACCTTC. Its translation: CASTRSGPFNYGYTF.

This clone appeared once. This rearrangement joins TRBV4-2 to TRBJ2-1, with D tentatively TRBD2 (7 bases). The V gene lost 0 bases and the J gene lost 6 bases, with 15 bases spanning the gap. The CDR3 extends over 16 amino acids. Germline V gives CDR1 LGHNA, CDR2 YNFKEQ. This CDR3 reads CASSQDGGGVTNEQFF. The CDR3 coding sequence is TGTGCCAGCAGCCAAGATGGAGGGGGGGTCACCAATGAGCAGTTCTTC.

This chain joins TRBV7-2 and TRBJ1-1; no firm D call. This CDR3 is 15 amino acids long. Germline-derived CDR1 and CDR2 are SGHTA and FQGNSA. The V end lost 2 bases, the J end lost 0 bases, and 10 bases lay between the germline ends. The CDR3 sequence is CASSLYGQLNTEAFF. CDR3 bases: TGTGCCAGCAGCTTATATGGTCAGTTGAACACTGAAGCTTTCTTT.

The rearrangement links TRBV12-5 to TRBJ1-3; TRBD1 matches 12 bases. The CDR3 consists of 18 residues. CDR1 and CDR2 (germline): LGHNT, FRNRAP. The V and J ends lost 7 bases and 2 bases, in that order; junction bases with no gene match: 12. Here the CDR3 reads CASAKGPGQGATGNTIYF. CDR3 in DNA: TGTGCTAGTGCCAAAGGACCGGGACAGGGGGCAACTGGAAACACCATATATTTT.

The CDR3 protein is CASSLNGGPQHF. In DNA, the CDR3 is TGTGCCAGCAGCCTGAACGGGGGGCCCCAGCATTTT. V gene TRBV11-2 combines with J gene TRBJ1-5; maybe TRBD1 (5 bases). The germline gives CDR1 SGHAT, CDR2 FQNNGV. Deletions cut 5 bases from V and 9 bases from J, with 11 bases between. There are 12 residues in the CDR3.

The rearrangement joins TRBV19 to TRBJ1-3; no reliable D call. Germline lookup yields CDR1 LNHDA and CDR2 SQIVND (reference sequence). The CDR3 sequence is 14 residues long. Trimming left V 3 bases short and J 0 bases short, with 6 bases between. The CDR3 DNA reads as TGTGCCAGTAGTATTGGCAGCTCTGGAAACACCATATATTTT. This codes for CASSIGSSGNTIYF.

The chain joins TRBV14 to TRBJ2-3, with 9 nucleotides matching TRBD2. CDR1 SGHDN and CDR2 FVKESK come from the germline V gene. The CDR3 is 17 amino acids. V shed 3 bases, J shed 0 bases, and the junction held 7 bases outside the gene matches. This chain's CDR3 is CASSQAGGPRSTDTQYF. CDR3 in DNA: TGTGCCAGCAGCCAGGCGGGGGGGCCGCGAAGCACAGATACGCAGTATTTT.

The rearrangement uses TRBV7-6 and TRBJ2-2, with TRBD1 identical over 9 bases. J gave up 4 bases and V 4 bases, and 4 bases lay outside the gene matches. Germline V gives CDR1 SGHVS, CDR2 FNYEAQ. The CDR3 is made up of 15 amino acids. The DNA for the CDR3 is TGTGCCAGCAGCTCGGGACAGGGAAGCACCGGGGAGCTGTTTTTT. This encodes CASSSGQGSTGELFF.